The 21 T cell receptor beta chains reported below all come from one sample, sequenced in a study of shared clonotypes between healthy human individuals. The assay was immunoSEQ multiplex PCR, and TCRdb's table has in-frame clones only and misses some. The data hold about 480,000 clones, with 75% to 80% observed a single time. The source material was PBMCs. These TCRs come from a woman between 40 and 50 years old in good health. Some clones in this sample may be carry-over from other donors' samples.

The DNA for the CDR3 is TGTGCCAGCAGGACAGGGGGCGGTAGCTGGAACACTGAAGCTTTCTTT. It encodes CASRTGGGSWNTEAFF. This chain links TRBV11-2 with TRBJ1-1; 10 nucleotides match TRBD1. Germline V gives CDR1 SGHAT, CDR2 FQNNGV. This CDR3 comprises 16 residues. V gave up 6 bases and J gave up 1 base; unmatched junction bases: 8. Complete variable domain (other parts from reference TRBV11-2 and TRBJ1-1): EAGVAQSPRYKIIEKRQSVAFWCNPISGHATLYWYQQILGQGPKLLIQFQNNGVVDDSQLPKDRFSAERLKGVDSTLKIQPAKLEDSAVYLCASRTGGGSWNTEAFFGQGTRLTVV.

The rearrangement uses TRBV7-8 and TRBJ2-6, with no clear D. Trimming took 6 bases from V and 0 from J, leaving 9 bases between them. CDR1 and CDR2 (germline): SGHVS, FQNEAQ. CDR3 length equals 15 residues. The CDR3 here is CASSRIHSGANVLTF. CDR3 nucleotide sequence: TGTGCCAGCAGTCGGATTCACTCTGGGGCCAACGTCCTGACTTTC.

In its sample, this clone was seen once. The CDR3 is CASSGRGQETQYF. The CDR3 DNA is TGTGCCAGCAGCGGCAGGGGACAAGAGACCCAGTACTTC. This chain links TRBV21-1 with TRBJ2-5; TRBD1 was called by the table and not checked on the DNA. TRBV21-1 is described as a pseudogene. The CDR3 has 13 residues.

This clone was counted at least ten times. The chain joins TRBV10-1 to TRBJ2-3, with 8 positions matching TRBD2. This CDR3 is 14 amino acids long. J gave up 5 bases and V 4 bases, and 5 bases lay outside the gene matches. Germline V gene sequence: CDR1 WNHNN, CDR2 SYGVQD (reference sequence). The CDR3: CASSAAGGLDTQYF. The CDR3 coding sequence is TGCGCCAGCAGTGCTGCGGGAGGTCTAGATACGCAGTATTTT.

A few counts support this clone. The CDR3 sequence is CATSRISLRTYEQYF. The CDR3 region has the DNA TGTGCCACCAGCAGGATTTCCCTGCGGACCTACGAGCAGTACTTC. The rearrangement joins TRBV15 to TRBJ2-7; D not certain. Trimming removed 3 bases at V and 2 bases at J, with 14 bases between. This CDR3 region has 15 residues. Germline CDR1 reads LNHNV; CDR2 reads YYDKDF (reference sequence).

The CDR3 DNA reads as TGTGCCAGCAGCCGGGGGATGAACACTGAAGCTTTCTTT. This encodes CASSRGMNTEAFF. The V and J genes are TRBV7-9 and TRBJ1-1; TRBD1 might be the D (5 bases). There are 13 residues in the CDR3. V was pared by 5 bases and J by 0 bases, with 7 bases between. The germline V gene has CDR1 SEHNR and CDR2 FQNEAQ (reference sequence).

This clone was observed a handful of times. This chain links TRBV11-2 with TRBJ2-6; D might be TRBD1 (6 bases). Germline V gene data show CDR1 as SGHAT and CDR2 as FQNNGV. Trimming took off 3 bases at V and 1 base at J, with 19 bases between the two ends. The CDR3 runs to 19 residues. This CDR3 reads CASSFTSPSTGSGANVLTF. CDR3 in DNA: TGTGCCAGCAGCTTCACCTCACCAAGTACAGGGTCTGGGGCCAACGTCCTGACTTTC.

The CDR3 DNA is TGTGCCAGCAGTGAAACCCATAATAGGGAGACCCAGTACTTC. Amino acid sequence: CASSETHNRETQYF. The chain carries TRBV6-1 and TRBJ2-5; D not certain. Trimming stripped 2 bases from V and 5 bases from J, with 12 bases between. Per the germline V gene, CDR1 is MNHNS and CDR2 is SASEGT. This CDR3 has 14 residues.

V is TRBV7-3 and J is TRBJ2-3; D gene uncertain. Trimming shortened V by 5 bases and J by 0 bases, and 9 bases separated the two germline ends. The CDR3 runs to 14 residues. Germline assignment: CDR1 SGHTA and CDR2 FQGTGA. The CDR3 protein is CASSLDGSTDTQYF. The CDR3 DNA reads TGTGCCAGCAGCCTGGACGGTAGCACAGATACGCAGTATTTT. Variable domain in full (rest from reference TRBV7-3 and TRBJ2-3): GAGVSQTPSNKVTEKGKYVELRCDPISGHTALYWYRQSLGQGPEFLIYFQGTGAADDSGLPNDRFFAVRPEGSVSTLKIQRTERGDSAVYLCASSLDGSTDTQYFGPGTRLTVL.

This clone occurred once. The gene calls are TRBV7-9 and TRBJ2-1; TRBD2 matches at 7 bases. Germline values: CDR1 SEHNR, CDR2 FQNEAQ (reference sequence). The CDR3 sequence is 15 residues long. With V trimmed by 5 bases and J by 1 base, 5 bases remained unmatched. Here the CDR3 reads CASSTLAESYNEQFF. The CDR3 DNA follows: TGTGCCAGCAGCACTCTAGCGGAGTCCTACAATGAGCAGTTCTTC.

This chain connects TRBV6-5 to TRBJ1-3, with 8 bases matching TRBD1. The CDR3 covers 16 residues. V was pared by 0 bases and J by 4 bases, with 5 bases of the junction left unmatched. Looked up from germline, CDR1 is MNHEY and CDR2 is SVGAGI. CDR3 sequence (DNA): TGTGCCAGCAGTTACTCTCGGACAGGGTACGGAAACACCATATATTTT. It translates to CASSYSRTGYGNTIYF.

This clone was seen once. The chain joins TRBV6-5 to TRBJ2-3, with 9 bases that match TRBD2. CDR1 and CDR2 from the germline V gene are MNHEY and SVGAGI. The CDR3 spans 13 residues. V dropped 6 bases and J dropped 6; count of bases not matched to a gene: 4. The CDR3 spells CASRRAGGDTQYF. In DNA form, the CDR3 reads TGTGCCAGCAGACGAGCGGGAGGCGATACGCAGTATTTT.

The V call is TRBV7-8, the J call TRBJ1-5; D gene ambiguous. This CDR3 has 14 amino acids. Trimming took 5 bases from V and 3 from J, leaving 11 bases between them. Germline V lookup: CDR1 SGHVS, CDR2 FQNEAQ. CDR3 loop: CASSQSRDNQPQHF. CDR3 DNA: TGTGCCAGCAGCCAATCTAGGGACAATCAGCCCCAGCATTTT.

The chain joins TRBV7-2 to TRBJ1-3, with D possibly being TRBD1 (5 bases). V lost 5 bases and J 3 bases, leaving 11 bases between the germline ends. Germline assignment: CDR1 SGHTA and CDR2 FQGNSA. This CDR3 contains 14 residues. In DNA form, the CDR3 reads TGTGCCAGCAGCCGACAGTCTAATGGAAACACCATATATTTT. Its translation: CASSRQSNGNTIYF. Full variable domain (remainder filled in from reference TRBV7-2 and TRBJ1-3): GAGVSQSPSNKVTEKGKDVELRCDPISGHTALYWYRQSLGQGLEFLIYFQGNSAPDKSGLPSDRFSAERTGGSVSTLTIQRTQQEDSAVYLCASSRQSNGNTIYFGEGSWLTVV.

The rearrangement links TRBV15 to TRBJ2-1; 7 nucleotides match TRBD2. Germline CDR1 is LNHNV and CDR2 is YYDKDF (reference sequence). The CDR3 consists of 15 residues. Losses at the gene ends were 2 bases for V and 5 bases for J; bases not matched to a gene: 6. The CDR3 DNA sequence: TGTGCCACCAGCAGATCGGGACTACGAGACAATGAGCAGTTCTTC. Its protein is CATSRSGLRDNEQFF.

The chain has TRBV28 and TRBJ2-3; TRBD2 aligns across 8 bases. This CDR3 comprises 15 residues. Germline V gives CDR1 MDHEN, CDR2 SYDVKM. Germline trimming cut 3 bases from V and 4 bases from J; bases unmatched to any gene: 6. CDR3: CASSLSGSGSDTQYF. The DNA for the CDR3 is TGTGCCAGCAGTTTGAGCGGGAGCGGATCAGATACGCAGTATTTT.

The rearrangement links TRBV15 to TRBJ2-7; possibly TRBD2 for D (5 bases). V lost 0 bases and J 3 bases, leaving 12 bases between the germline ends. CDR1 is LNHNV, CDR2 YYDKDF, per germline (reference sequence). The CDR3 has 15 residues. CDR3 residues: CATSRDPGSIYEQYF. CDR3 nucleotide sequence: TGTGCCACCAGCAGAGATCCGGGGAGTATCTACGAGCAGTACTTC.

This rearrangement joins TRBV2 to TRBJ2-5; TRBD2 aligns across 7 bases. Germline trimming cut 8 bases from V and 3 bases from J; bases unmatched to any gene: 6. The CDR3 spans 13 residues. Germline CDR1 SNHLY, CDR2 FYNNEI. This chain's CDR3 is CASAGLVEETQYF. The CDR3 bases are TGTGCCAGCGCAGGACTAGTCGAAGAGACCCAGTACTTC.

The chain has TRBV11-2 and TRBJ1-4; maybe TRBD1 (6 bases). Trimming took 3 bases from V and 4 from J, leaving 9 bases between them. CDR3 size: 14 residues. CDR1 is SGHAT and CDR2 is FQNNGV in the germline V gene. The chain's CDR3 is CASSFYRVNEKLFF. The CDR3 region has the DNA TGTGCCAGCAGCTTCTACAGGGTTAATGAAAAACTGTTTTTT.

CDR3 in DNA: TGCGCCAGCAGCTCTGGGTCGACAGGATGGGAGACCCAGTACTTC. It specifies CASSSGSTGWETQYF. This sequence joins TRBV5-1 and TRBJ2-5; a weak D match, TRBD1 (6 bases). The germline V gene encodes CDR1 SGHRS and CDR2 YFSETQ. CDR3 length: 15 residues. Trimming cost V 3 bases and J 5 bases, with 17 bases left between them.

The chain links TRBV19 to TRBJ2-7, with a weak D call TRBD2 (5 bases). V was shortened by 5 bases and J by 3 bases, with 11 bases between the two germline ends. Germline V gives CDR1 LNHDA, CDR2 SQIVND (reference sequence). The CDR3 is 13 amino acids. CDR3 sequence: CASSEGGGYEQYF. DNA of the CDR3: TGTGCCAGTAGTGAGGGCGGCGGCTACGAGCAGTACTTC.